This TCR beta chain is from a study of shared clonotypes between healthy human individuals. The CDR3 runs to 11 residues. The germline V gene has CDR1 WNHNN and CDR2 SYGVQD (reference sequence). Points on this clone: A read error may produce the germline difference seen at one junction end.

CD8 cells regarded as naive lacked CD45RO, were positively chosen for CCR7, and omitted terminally differentiated effector memory CD45RA+ cells. Profiling relied on immunoSEQ multiplex PCR, and the TCRdb table lists in-frame clones only, not all of them. The sample has over 2 million clones, about 95% seen once. This clonotype was obtained from a man between 18 and 29 years old in good health. Sequencing used naive CD8+ T cells sorted from blood. V is TRBV10-1 and J is TRBJ2-5; the match to TRBD2 covers 7 bases. The CDR3 protein is CASSDGRYWHF. DNA for the CDR3: TGCGCCAGCAGCGACGGGAGGTATTGGCACTTC.